The T cell receptor beta chain under discussion was sequenced for a study of molecular identifiers for immune sequencing clone quantification. Study conclusions and caveats: One million naive cells reportedly did not prevent detection of spiked Jurkat TCR RNA from one cell. Underestimation of highly expanded clone sizes could arise where identical TCR molecules share a barcode.

The germline V gene encodes CDR1 MNHEY and CDR2 SMNVEV (reference sequence). This CDR3 is built from 15 residues. Trimming shortened V by 2 bases and J by 2 bases, and 10 bases separated the two germline ends. This clonotype was counted a few times. The antigen is not known. Bulk TCR libraries were made with methods that had been previously described and with listed TCR primers. Each CDR3 protein is one row after TCRdb ran MiXCR on the PCR reads. The data hold about 500,000 distinct CDR3 sequences, with 25% observed a single time. Researchers sorted naive CD8 T cells as cells that were CD8+CD4-CCR7+CD45RA+.

The gene calls are TRBV27 and TRBJ1-5; no clear D gene. This sequence was found in a human donor in good health. Some libraries in this study had Jurkat cell RNA spiked in. Sequenced material: naive CD8+ T cells from blood, with Jurkat cell RNA spiked in. As for subset: FACS-sorted CD8+CD4-CCR7+CD45RA+ naive T cells. CDR3 loop: CASSLIPLGNQPQHF. CDR3 coding DNA: TGTGCCAGCAGTTTAATCCCGCTTGGCAATCAGCCCCAGCATTTT.